This T cell receptor beta chain was recovered during a study of memory CD4+ T cells and cytomegalovirus serostatus (dated by TCRdb to about 2019). At the level of the whole study: The cohort comprised 33 healthy Belgian adults, 9 CMV seropositive and around 24 CMV seronegative. CD4+ memory TCRbeta repertoires of a Belgian cohort with known cytomegalovirus serostatus were sequenced in order to replicate a published TCR-based CMV serostatus classifier.

Results and caveats for the whole study, not just this receptor: Only CD4+CD45RO+ memory cells were sequenced, in contrast to the original study, in which naive and memory CD4+ and CD8+ populations were covered. A median bootstrapped AUC of around 0.94 with a 95% CI of 0.76-1.00 was achieved on the Belgian cohort by the original-framework classifier. The results were read as suggesting that the CMV-associated TCR signature is, for the most part, present in the CD4+ memory repertoire. Among the roughly 160 previously reported CMV-associated TCRbeta sequences, 65 to 85 showed up in the CD4+ memory repertoires, with each one found in between one and five individuals. For predicting CMV serostatus, the median bootstrapped AUC was roughly 0.96 using the original framework and 0.91 using a US-trained random forest.

Genomic DNA was extracted from sorted cells with the Quick-DNA Microprep Kit. Amplification of TCRbeta DNA was done with the immunoSEQ hsTCRbeta kit, following the protocol from the manufacturer. TCRbeta libraries were sequenced on an Illumina MiSeq instrument. As for how the authors treated the data: After out-of-frame sequences were removed, some 2 million distinct TCRbeta sequences remained, averaging approximately 72,000 per individual. Two values were used to score each individual: the count of 150 to 200 previously reported CMV-associated TCRbeta sequences and the total count of productive distinct TCRbeta sequences. A beta-binomial model was reimplemented in Python, and random forests from scikit-learn, run with default parameters, were trained on data from the US cohort. Classifier performance on the Belgian cohort was reported as the median AUC with percentile confidence intervals calculated over 10,000 bootstrap iterations. Not all clones reach the TCRdb copy of this immuneACCESS table, which keeps in-frame sequences only. Checked studies attribute under half of the gap to unresolved V genes and leave the rest unexplained. V and J calls and clone size follow that table, whereas D and trimming were derived from the DNA. The sample table shows 50,000 to 75,000 clones, and 75% to 90% are seen once. Clones ranked in the top ten supply approximately 0.92% of the sample.

CDR1 and CDR2, per the germline V gene, are SGHRS and YFSETQ. The CDR3 measures 14 amino acids from cysteine to phenylalanine. Left in the record is the CDR3 DNA by itself, 42 bases read in frame from the first base. From V the trimming removes 4 bases and from J it removes 6 bases, while the gene matches leave 6 bases of the junction unaccounted for. As regards this clone: The antigen it binds to is not known. It has no much larger one-base neighbor in the sample; base qualities were not kept.

Single viable CD3+CD4+CD8-CD45RO+ cells were sorted as memory CD4+ T cells on a FACSAria II. CMV serostatus was determined with a Roche Elecsys assay detecting serum IgG against CMV pp150, pp28, p38 and p52. Following thawing, total CD4+ T cells were enriched through positive selection using CD4 magnetic microbeads. Samples originated from another study that specifically interrogated the CD4+ T cell memory repertoire. Following standard operating procedures, peripheral blood mononuclear cells were isolated and cryopreserved, while serum was kept at -80 degrees C. CD3-PerCP (BW264/56), CD4-APC (RPA-T4), CD45RO-PE (UCHT1) and CD8-Pacific Orange (3B5) antibodies were used for staining, and non-viable cells were excluded with Sytox blue.

This sequence originates from an adult in good health and CMV-seronegative. Recombination joined TRBV5-1 with TRBJ1-4; TRBD1 matches 7 bases in the middle. The sequenced sample was memory CD4+ T cells from blood. CDR3 protein: CASSPGQPDEKLFF. The DNA sequence follows: TGCGCCAGCAGCCCGGGACAGCCAGATGAAAAACTGTTTTTT.